This T cell receptor (beta chain) was observed in a study of T cell responses to AZD1222 COVID-19 vaccine. The study, taken as a whole, reports: White British donors predominated, females outnumbered males, and clonal diversity was possibly underestimated. It was only after the peak T cell response that any repertoires were sampled. Receipt of two AZD1222 doses was followed by a rise in Spike-specific TCR breadth and depth.

About this clone itself: No antigen is known for it.

CDR1 MNHEY and CDR2 SVGAGI come from the germline V gene. This CDR3 comprises 14 residues. V gave up 6 bases and J gave up 0 bases, with 12 bases separating them. Generated by immunoSEQ multiplex PCR, the TCRdb table keeps only in-frame clones and is missing some. The table records tens of thousands of clones, 80% to 85% of them present only once. This chain uses TRBV6-5 with TRBJ2-7; D may match TRBD1 or TRBD2 (5 bases each). This material consisted of peripheral blood, taken on day 0 of AZD1222 vaccination. This sequence was found in an adult in good health. CDR3: CASSQRGSSYEQYF. CDR3 DNA: TGTGCCAGCAGCCAGAGGGGCAGCTCCTACGAGCAGTACTTC.